Following are 9 T cell receptor beta chains from one sample sequenced in a study of T cells in Graves' hyperthyroidism and ophthalmopathy. RNA transcripts yielded amplified TCR beta CDR3 regions. The primer set for the first-round RT-PCR of the TCR CDR3 was HTBI. Each CDR3 protein gets one entry after TCRdb re-called the multiplex PCR reads with MiXCR. The sample records 300,000 to 400,000 distinct CDR3 sequences, about a fifth being singletons. The material sequenced was blood. These receptors came from a man aged 18 to 35 with Graves' ophthalmopathy.

This clonotype was detected ten times or more. The V gene is TRBV5-5, the J gene TRBJ1-2; 8 nucleotides agree with TRBD1. The V gene end was trimmed by 4 bases and the J gene end by 5 bases; junction bases not matched to a gene: 4. There are 13 residues in the CDR3. Germline values: CDR1 SGHKS, CDR2 YYEKEE (reference sequence). DNA for the CDR3: TGTGCCAGCAGCGCAGGGGGCGGTTATGGCTACACCTTC. This encodes CASSAGGGYGYTF.

The table lists this clonotype with a few counts. The chain carries TRBV11-2 and TRBJ1-6; no reliable D call. V was clipped by 5 bases and J by 10 bases, with 12 bases between them. Germline V gene lookup returns CDR1 SGHAT and CDR2 FQNNGV. The CDR3 runs to 13 residues. The CDR3 DNA is TGTGCCAGCAGCCGGCCGGCGGCCTCACCCCTCCACTTT. This translates into CASSRPAASPLHF.

The V gene is TRBV6-1, the J gene TRBJ1-5; 10 bases line up with TRBD1. The CDR3 length is 13 residues. Unmatched junction bases numbered 3, after V lost 6 bases and J lost 7 bases. Germline CDR1 MNHNS, CDR2 SASEGT. This CDR3 is CASSWTGGQPQHF. The CDR3 bases are TGTGCCAGCAGCTGGACAGGGGGACAGCCCCAGCATTTT.

This clonotype came up many times. V is TRBV7-3 and J is TRBJ1-5; D remains unclear. The CDR3 loop spans 13 amino acids. V was shortened by 2 bases and J by 4 bases, with 6 bases between the two germline ends. Germline V CDR1 and CDR2: SGHTA, FQGTGA. CDR3 nucleotides: TGTGCCAGCAGCTTAGGGGTAAATCAGCCCCAGCATTTT. Protein product: CASSLGVNQPQHF.

This clonotype was seen ten or more times. The chain links TRBV19 to TRBJ1-5; no clear D gene. From germline, CDR1 is LNHDA and CDR2 SQIVND (reference sequence). V lost 8 bases, J lost 5 bases, and 16 bases lay in between. CDR3 length: 14 amino acids. The CDR3 DNA follows: TGTGCCAGTTTGGGGAGGGTACCTTATCAGCCCCAGCATTTT. This codes for CASLGRVPYQPQHF.

The genes are TRBV4-1 and TRBJ2-4, with TRBD1 as a possible D gene (5 bases). Germline CDR1 and CDR2: MGHRA and YSYEKL. Trimming shortened V by 4 bases and J by 1 base, and 26 bases separated the two germline ends. The CDR3 totals 20 residues. The CDR3 sequence is CASSPLAKPDSLGAKNIQYF. DNA for the CDR3: TGCGCCAGCAGCCCGCTCGCAAAACCCGACAGTTTGGGGGCCAAAAACATTCAGTACTTC.

This clonotype was picked up many times. V is TRBV12-3 or TRBV12-4 and J is TRBJ1-4, with D uncertain. CDR3 size: 13 residues. The V end lost 3 bases, the J end lost 8 bases, and 10 bases lay between the germline ends. CDR3 coding DNA: TGTGCCAGCAGTTTCGAGGGTGCGGAAAAACTGTTTTTT. It specifies CASSFEGAEKLFF.

The chain carries TRBV18 and TRBJ2-1; no reliable D call. CDR3 size: 13 residues. V lost 3 bases and J lost 7, with 10 bases in between. Germline V CDR1 and CDR2: KGHSH, LQKENI. The CDR3 reads CASSPSDRNEQFF. In nucleotides, the CDR3 is TGTGCCAGCTCACCGAGTGACCGGAATGAGCAGTTCTTC.

The V gene is TRBV4-1, the J gene TRBJ2-2; TRBD2 aligns across 8 bases. Unmatched junction bases numbered 7, after V lost 4 bases and J lost 3 bases. The CDR3 totals 16 residues. Germline V gene sequence: CDR1 MGHRA, CDR2 YSYEKL. CDR3 nucleotides: TGCGCCAGCAGCCTTAGCGGGGATGAGGACACCGGGGAGCTGTTTTTT. This codes for CASSLSGDEDTGELFF.